This T cell receptor beta chain comes out of a study of OX40 agonist ivuxolimab in advanced cancers. Study as a whole: Patients received the agonistic anti-OX40 (CD134) antibody ivuxolimab. Patients undergoing dose escalation presented with hepatocellular carcinoma, melanoma, renal cell or head and neck cancer. Notes on the study in general: On average, CD8+ T cells had more expanded clones than CD4+.

Some clones are missing from TCRdb's copy, which holds only in-frame ones; the method was immunoSEQ multiplex PCR. Of around 53,000 clones in the sample, 75% to 90% were seen once. Blood specimens came from baseline, cycle 4 day 1, and cycle 7 day 1. The ends lost 0 bases at V and 7 bases at J; junction bases unmatched: 6. Germline-derived CDR1 and CDR2 are SGHTA and FQGTGA. CDR3 length equals 16 residues. Details on this clone: Its target is unknown.

Here the sequenced sample was CD4+ or CD8+ T cells sorted from blood, taken in a trial of the OX40 agonist ivuxolimab. The V call is TRBV7-3, the J call TRBJ2-1; 10 nucleotides align to TRBD2. The clonotype originates from an adult with an advanced solid tumor such as melanoma, head and neck, liver or kidney cancer. The CDR3 here is CASSLTPAGGNNEQFF. The CDR3 DNA reads as TGTGCCAGCAGCTTAACTCCAGCGGGGGGGAATAATGAGCAGTTCTTC.